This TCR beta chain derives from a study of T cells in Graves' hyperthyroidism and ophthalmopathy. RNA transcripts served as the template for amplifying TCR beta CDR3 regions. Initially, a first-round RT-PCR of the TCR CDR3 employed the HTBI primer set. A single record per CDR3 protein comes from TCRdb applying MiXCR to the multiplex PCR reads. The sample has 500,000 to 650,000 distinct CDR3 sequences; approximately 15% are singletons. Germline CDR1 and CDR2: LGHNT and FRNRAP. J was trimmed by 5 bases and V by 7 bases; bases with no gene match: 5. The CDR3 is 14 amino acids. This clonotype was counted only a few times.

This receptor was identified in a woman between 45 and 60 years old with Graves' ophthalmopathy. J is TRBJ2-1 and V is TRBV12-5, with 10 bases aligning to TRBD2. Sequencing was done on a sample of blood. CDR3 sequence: CASVRTSGNNEQFF. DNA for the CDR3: TGTGCTAGTGTAAGGACTAGCGGCAACAATGAGCAGTTCTTC.